Below are 28 T cell receptor beta chains sequenced from a single sample in a study of beta chain features in type 1 diabetes. Expressed TCRB transcripts were sequenced, since all the RNA that had been isolated was reverse transcribed. Method: immunoSEQ multiplex PCR; TCRdb's copy keeps in-frame clones and lacks some. The sample contains 680,000 or so clones, around 15% of which appear only once. The sample taken for sequencing was naive CD4+ T cells from blood. All receptors come from a man between 18 and 35 years old in good health.

A remark on this clone: Other DNA sequences of this sample code for an identical CDR3. CDR3 DNA sequence: TGTGCCAGCAGCCCGGGACTAGCGGGAGTGAATGAGCAGTTCTTC. Its protein product is CASSPGLAGVNEQFF. The V call is TRBV7-3, the J call TRBJ2-1; 14 nucleotides align to TRBD2. Germline lookup yields CDR1 SGHTA and CDR2 FQGTGA. The CDR3 totals 15 residues. Germline trimming cut 5 bases from V and 7 bases from J; bases unmatched to any gene: 4. Complete variable domain (other parts from reference TRBV7-3 and TRBJ2-1): GAGVSQTPSNKVTEKGKYVELRCDPISGHTALYWYRQSLGQGPEFLIYFQGTGAADDSGLPNDRFFAVRPEGSVSTLKIQRTERGDSAVYLCASSPGLAGVNEQFFGPGTRLTVL.

A few counts support this clone. The V gene is TRBV7-6, the J gene TRBJ1-6, with unresolved D. The germline V gene has CDR1 SGHVS and CDR2 FNYEAQ. The CDR3 is 14 residues long. The chain's CDR3 is CASGVSSYNSPLHF. DNA for the CDR3: TGTGCGAGCGGGGTTAGCTCCTATAATTCACCCCTCCACTTT.

This clone was picked up a small number of times. This chain connects TRBV7-2 to TRBJ2-5, with a weak D call TRBD1 (6 bases). There are 13 residues in the CDR3. Germline V gives CDR1 SGHTA, CDR2 FQGNSA. The V end was cut by 4 bases, the J end by 4 bases, with 10 bases between. The CDR3 region is CASSSGTRETQYF. The CDR3 nucleotides read TGTGCCAGCAGCTCCGGGACAAGAGAGACCCAGTACTTC.

This clone was counted a few times. V and J are TRBV29-1 and TRBJ2-7; D may be TRBD1 or TRBD2 (5 bases each). V gave up 4 bases and J gave up 5 bases, with 15 bases separating them. Germline loops: CDR1 SQVTM, CDR2 ANQGSEA. The CDR3 spans 13 residues. Here the CDR3 DNA reads TGCAGCGTTGTGGCCAGGGCGGGCAACGAGCAGTACTTC. As protein: CSVVARAGNEQYF.

This clone has just a few counts. The V call is TRBV14, the J call TRBJ2-5, with D unresolved. Trimming left V 3 bases short and J 3 bases short, with 14 bases between. Germline V gene lookup returns CDR1 SGHDN and CDR2 FVKESK. The CDR3 totals 15 residues. This CDR3 is CASSHLGRVKETQYF. The CDR3 nucleotides read TGTGCCAGCAGCCACCTAGGCCGGGTGAAAGAGACCCAGTACTTC.

This clone has more than one count but fewer than ten. The CDR3, as DNA: TGTGCCAGCAGCCGTGACGGAGTATTACACACTGAAGCTTTCTTT. Translating it yields CASSRDGVLHTEAFF. The chain has TRBV7-8 and TRBJ1-1, with D unclear. The CDR3 length is 15 residues. Germline CDR1 is SGHVS and CDR2 is FQNEAQ. The V end lost 5 bases, the J end lost 3 bases, and 16 bases lay between the germline ends.

V gene TRBV27 combines with J gene TRBJ1-1; D is undetermined. The V end was cut by 5 bases, the J end by 7 bases, with 11 bases between. Germline V gene data show CDR1 as MNHEY and CDR2 as SMNVEV (reference sequence). The CDR3 is 12 amino acids. For the CDR3, the DNA is TGTGCCAGCAGTCCTGACTACGGTGAAGCTTTCTTT. Amino acids: CASSPDYGEAFF.

There are a few counts of this clone. The DNA of the CDR3 is TGCGCCAGCAGCCAAGATCCAAGGAGGGGGGTTAACTATGGCTACACCTTC. As protein: CASSQDPRRGVNYGYTF. This chain links TRBV4-3 with TRBJ1-2; perhaps TRBD1 as D (6 bases). The CDR3 covers 17 residues. CDR1 is LGHNA and CDR2 is YSLEER in the germline V gene. Trimming stripped 0 bases from V and 1 base from J, with 15 bases between.

The rearrangement links TRBV18 to TRBJ2-7; 10 bases map to TRBD1. The CDR3 runs to 15 residues. The V gene end was trimmed by 3 bases and the J gene end by 4 bases; junction bases not matched to a gene: 6. The germline V gene has CDR1 KGHSH and CDR2 LQKENI. This CDR3 reads CASSPSGQGTYEQYF. CDR3 bases: TGTGCCAGCTCACCGTCGGGACAGGGGACTTACGAGCAGTACTTC. Combining the CDR3 with reference TRBV18 and TRBJ2-7 gives the whole variable domain NAGVMQNPRHLVRRRGQEARLRCSPMKGHSHVYWYRQLPEEGLKFMVYLQKENIIDESGMPKERFSAEFPKEGPSILRIQQVVRGDSAAYFCASSPSGQGTYEQYFGPGTRLTVT.

The CDR3 nucleotides are TGTGCCAGCAGCTTAAAAGAGGCGAACACCGGGGAGCTGTTTTTT. As protein: CASSLKEANTGELFF. The chain combines TRBV7-2 with TRBJ2-2; D gene uncertain. Per germline, CDR1 SGHTA and CDR2 FQGNSA. Trimming took 2 bases from V and 0 from J, leaving 7 bases between them. The CDR3 spans 15 residues. The entire variable domain, with the rest obtained from reference TRBV7-2 and TRBJ2-2, is as follows: GAGVSQSPSNKVTEKGKDVELRCDPISGHTALYWYRQSLGQGLEFLIYFQGNSAPDKSGLPSDRFSAERTGGSVSTLTIQRTQQEDSAVYLCASSLKEANTGELFFGEGSRLTVL.

The rearrangement uses TRBV5-1 and TRBJ2-5, with 10 bases fitting TRBD1. The CDR3 contains 17 residues. Trimming cost V 0 bases and J 1 base; bases outside gene matches: 6. Germline lookup yields CDR1 SGHRS and CDR2 YFSETQ. Written as DNA, the CDR3 is TGCGCCAGCAGCTTGGTGTTGGGGACAGGGGCCCAAGAGACCCAGTACTTC. This gives the protein CASSLVLGTGAQETQYF.

This clone was seen a few times. This rearrangement joins TRBV28 to TRBJ1-1, with a possible D match to TRBD1 (6 bases). Germline values: CDR1 MDHEN, CDR2 SYDVKM. The length of the CDR3 is 13 residues. V was trimmed by 10 bases and J by 5 bases, leaving 17 bases between them. CDR3 sequence reads: CATRGTRRTEAFF. The CDR3 DNA sequence: TGTGCCACCAGGGGCACCCGCAGAACTGAAGCTTTCTTT.

This clone was found a few times. V usage is TRBV6-1 and J usage is TRBJ2-1; TRBD2 matches at 12 bases. Germline loops: CDR1 MNHNS, CDR2 SASEGT. This CDR3 region has 19 residues. The trim removed 1 base at V and 8 bases at J, leaving 15 bases unmatched. CDR3 residues: CASSEGKVYGTSGLDEQFF. DNA of the CDR3: TGTGCCAGCAGTGAAGGAAAGGTCTACGGGACTAGCGGGTTGGATGAGCAGTTCTTC.

The chain combines TRBV7-9 with TRBJ2-7; D is ambiguous. V was shortened by 1 base and J by 1 base, with 8 bases between the two germline ends. CDR3 length: 14 residues. CDR1 is SEHNR and CDR2 is FQNEAQ in the germline V gene (reference sequence). The CDR3 reads CASSLETPSYEQYF. The CDR3 nucleotides are TGTGCCAGCAGCTTAGAGACTCCATCCTACGAGCAGTACTTC. The full variable domain, in which reference TRBV7-9 and TRBJ2-7 provide the parts outside the CDR3, is DTGVSQNPRHKITKRGQNVTFRCDPISEHNRLYWYRQTLGQGPEFLTYFQNEAQLEKSRLLSDRFSAERPKGSFSTLEIQRTEQGDSAMYLCASSLETPSYEQYFGPGTRLTVT.

The rearrangement uses TRBV4-1 and TRBJ1-4; the D gene is possibly TRBD1 (6 bases). The CDR3 has 18 residues. Trimming took 2 bases from V and 6 from J, leaving 22 bases between them. The germline V gene encodes CDR1 MGHRA and CDR2 YSYEKL. The CDR3 coding sequence is TGCGCCAGCAGCCAAACCATTGGGGGGCTTTTACTAGATGAAAAACTGTTTTTT. Its protein product is CASSQTIGGLLLDEKLFF.

This clone was counted only a few times. The V and J genes are TRBV28 and TRBJ2-7, with 7 bases fitting TRBD1. The CDR3 contains 14 residues. Germline CDR1 reads MDHEN; CDR2 reads SYDVKM. V shed 6 bases and J 2 bases; nucleotides not matched to a gene: 7. The DNA for the CDR3 is TGTGCCAGCAGGGAACAGGGGTCCCCCTACGAGCAGTACTTC. As protein: CASREQGSPYEQYF.

The rearrangement uses TRBV20-1 and TRBJ1-2, with D hard to call. The V gene lost 4 bases and the J gene lost 8 bases, with 11 bases spanning the gap. The CDR3 has 11 amino acids. Germline CDR1 DFQATT, CDR2 SNEGSKA (reference sequence). The DNA for the CDR3 is TGCAGTGCTAACTTCCCTGGCGGCTACACCTTC. Amino acid sequence: CSANFPGGYTF.

This clone has more than one count but fewer than ten. V gene TRBV30 combines with J gene TRBJ2-1; 7 bases match TRBD2. The CDR3 has 13 residues. Germline CDR1 and CDR2: GTSNPN and SVGIG (reference sequence). Unmatched junction bases numbered 6, after V lost 4 bases and J lost 6 bases. The CDR3 DNA reads as TGTGCCTGGATGCCCGGGGGGAGCAATGAGCAGTTCTTC. It codes for CAWMPGGSNEQFF.

The chain recombines TRBV25-1 with TRBJ1-1; D is possibly TRBD1 (5 bases). The V gene's germline CDR1 is MGHDK and CDR2 SYGVNS. The CDR3 runs to 13 residues. The ends were cut back, 5 bases at V and 5 bases at J, with 12 bases in the middle. CDR3 amino acids: CASSRHPGTEAFF. The CDR3 DNA sequence: TGTGCCAGCAGTCGTCACCCAGGGACTGAAGCTTTCTTT.

This chain connects TRBV30 to TRBJ2-4, with D possibly TRBD1 on 5 matching bases. V gave up 4 bases and J gave up 9 bases, with 10 bases separating them. CDR3 size: 11 residues. Germline-derived CDR1 and CDR2 are GTSNPN and SVGIG (reference sequence). CDR3 amino acids: CAWKGLAIQYF. The CDR3 bases are TGTGCCTGGAAGGGGTTGGCCATTCAGTACTTC.

CDR3 nucleotides: TGTGCCAGCAGCTCACAGGGGGCGAGCAATTCACCCCTCCACTTT. Its translation is CASSSQGASNSPLHF. This chain connects TRBV9 to TRBJ1-6, with 9 positions matching TRBD1. V lost 4 bases and J lost 7; bases outside the gene matches: 6. Germline V gives CDR1 SGDLS, CDR2 YYNGEE. This CDR3 region has 15 residues.

This clone appeared a few times. At the DNA level, this CDR3 is encoded by other sequences in the same sample as well. This chain links TRBV7-6 with TRBJ1-5; no reliable D call. The V gene's germline CDR1 is SGHVS and CDR2 FNYEAQ. The CDR3 is 14 amino acids. V lost 0 bases and J lost 2, with 5 bases in between. CDR3 sequence: CASSLAAGNQPQHF. The CDR3 DNA reads as TGTGCCAGCAGCTTAGCCGCGGGCAATCAGCCCCAGCATTTT.

This clone was found a few times. V gene TRBV25-1 combines with J gene TRBJ2-7; 16 nucleotides align to TRBD2. The CDR3 runs 17 residues. Germline CDR1 is MGHDK and CDR2 is SYGVNS. Trimming took 6 bases from V and 4 from J; bases not matched to a gene: 9. As DNA, the CDR3 is TGTGCCAGCAGGGGGACTAGCGGGAGGGCCAGGGTATACGAGCAGTACTTC. Its protein is CASRGTSGRARVYEQYF.

The J gene is TRBJ2-1, the V gene TRBV27; 8 nucleotides agree with TRBD1. From germline, CDR1 is MNHEY and CDR2 SMNVEV (reference sequence). The J segment lost 4 bases and the V segment lost 6 bases, leaving 8 bases of the junction unmatched. The CDR3 loop spans 15 amino acids. The CDR3 protein is CASSFGQGAYNEQFF. CDR3 coding DNA: TGTGCCAGCAGCTTCGGGCAGGGGGCGTACAATGAGCAGTTCTTC.

This clone occurred a few times. The chain joins TRBV25-1 to TRBJ2-1; D is undetermined. This CDR3 is built from 15 residues. Germline loops: CDR1 MGHDK, CDR2 SYGVNS. The V end was cut by 1 base, the J end by 6 bases, with 13 bases between. The CDR3 DNA sequence: TGTGCCAGCAGTGAATCAGCCAGGTCTGTCAATGAGCAGTTCTTC. Protein sequence: CASSESARSVNEQFF.

This chain connects TRBV7-9 to TRBJ2-1; D gene unclear. Trimming removed 6 bases at V and 9 bases at J, with 24 bases between. This CDR3 contains 16 residues. CDR1 and CDR2 (germline): SEHNR, FQNEAQ (reference sequence). CDR3 nucleotides: TGTGCCAGCAGTCTATCGAGGACCTCACTGGTTGGTGAGCAGTTCTTC. It yields the protein CASSLSRTSLVGEQFF.

The rearrangement uses TRBV28 and TRBJ1-2; D may be TRBD1 (6 bases). Germline V lookup: CDR1 MDHEN, CDR2 SYDVKM. The V gene lost 2 bases and the J gene lost 2 bases, with 12 bases spanning the gap. The CDR3 loop spans 15 amino acids. The CDR3 loop is CASSLPRQVNYGYTF. In nucleotides, the CDR3 is TGTGCCAGCAGTTTACCCAGACAGGTAAACTATGGCTACACCTTC.

V gene TRBV20-1 combines with J gene TRBJ2-5; possibly TRBD1 for D (6 bases). The ends were cut back, 6 bases at V and 5 bases at J, with 10 bases in the middle. Germline V gene lookup returns CDR1 DFQATT and CDR2 SNEGSKA (reference sequence). The CDR3 has 11 residues. The CDR3 DNA reads as TGCAGTGCAGGGGGTAGGGAGACCCAGTACTTC. Protein: CSAGGRETQYF.